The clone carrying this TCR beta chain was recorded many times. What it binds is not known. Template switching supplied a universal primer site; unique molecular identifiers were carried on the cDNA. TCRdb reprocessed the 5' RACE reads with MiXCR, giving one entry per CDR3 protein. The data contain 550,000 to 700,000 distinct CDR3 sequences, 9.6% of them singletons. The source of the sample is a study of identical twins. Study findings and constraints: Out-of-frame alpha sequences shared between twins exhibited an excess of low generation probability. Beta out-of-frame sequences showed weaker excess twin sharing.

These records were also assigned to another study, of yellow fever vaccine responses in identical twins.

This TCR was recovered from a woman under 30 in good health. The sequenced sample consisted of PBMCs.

This CDR3 is CASRLEGSYEQYF. The DNA of the CDR3 is TGTGCCAGCAGGCTTGAGGGGAGCTACGAGCAGTACTTC. The gene calls are TRBV27 and TRBJ2-7; the D gene could be TRBD1 or TRBD2 (5 bases each). V was pared by 6 bases and J by 3 bases, with 12 bases between. Germline values: CDR1 MNHEY, CDR2 SMNVEV (reference sequence). This CDR3 is built from 13 residues.